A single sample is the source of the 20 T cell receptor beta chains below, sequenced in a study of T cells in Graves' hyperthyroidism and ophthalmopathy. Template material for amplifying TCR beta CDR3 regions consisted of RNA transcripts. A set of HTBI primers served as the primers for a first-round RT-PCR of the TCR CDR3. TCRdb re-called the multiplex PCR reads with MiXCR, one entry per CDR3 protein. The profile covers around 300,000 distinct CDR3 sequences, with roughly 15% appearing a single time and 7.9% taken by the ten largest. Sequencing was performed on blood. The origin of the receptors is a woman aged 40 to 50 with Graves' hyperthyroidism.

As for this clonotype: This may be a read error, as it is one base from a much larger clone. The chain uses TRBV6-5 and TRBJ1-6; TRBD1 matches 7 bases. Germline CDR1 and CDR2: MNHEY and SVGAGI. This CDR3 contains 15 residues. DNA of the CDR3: TGTGCCAGCAGTTCCGTACAGGGGAACAATTCACCCCTCTACTTT. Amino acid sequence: CASSSVQGNNSPLYF.

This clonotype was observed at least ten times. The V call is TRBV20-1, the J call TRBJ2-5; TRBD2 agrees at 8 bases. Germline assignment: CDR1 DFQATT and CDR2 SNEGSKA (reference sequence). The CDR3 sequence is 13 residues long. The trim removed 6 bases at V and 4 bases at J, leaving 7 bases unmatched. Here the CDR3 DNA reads TGCAGTGCCCGGGGGGGGCAGGGAGAGACCCAGTACTTC. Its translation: CSARGGQGETQYF.

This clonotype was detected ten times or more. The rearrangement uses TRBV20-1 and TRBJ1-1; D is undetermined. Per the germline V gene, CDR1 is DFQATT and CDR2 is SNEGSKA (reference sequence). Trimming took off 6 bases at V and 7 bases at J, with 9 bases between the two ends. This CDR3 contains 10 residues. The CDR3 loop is CSAIPYEAFF. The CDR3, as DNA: TGCAGTGCGATCCCGTATGAAGCTTTCTTT.

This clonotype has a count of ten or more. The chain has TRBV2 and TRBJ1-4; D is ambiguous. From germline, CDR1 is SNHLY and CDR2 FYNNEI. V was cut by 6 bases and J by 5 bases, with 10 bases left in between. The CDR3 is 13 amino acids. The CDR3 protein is CASRSTQNEKLFF. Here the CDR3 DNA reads TGTGCCAGCAGGTCGACACAGAATGAAAAACTGTTTTTT.

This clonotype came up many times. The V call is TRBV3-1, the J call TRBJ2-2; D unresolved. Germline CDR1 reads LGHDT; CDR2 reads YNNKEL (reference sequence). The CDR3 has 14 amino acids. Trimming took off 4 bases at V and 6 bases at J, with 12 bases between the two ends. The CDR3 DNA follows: TGTGCCAGCAGCCCGAACCTGCAAGCCGGGGAGCTGTTTTTT. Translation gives CASSPNLQAGELFF.

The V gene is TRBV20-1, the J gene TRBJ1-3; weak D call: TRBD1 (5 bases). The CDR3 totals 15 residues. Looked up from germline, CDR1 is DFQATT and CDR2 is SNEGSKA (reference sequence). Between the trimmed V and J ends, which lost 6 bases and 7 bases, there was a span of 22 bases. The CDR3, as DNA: TGCAGTGCACCGGGGGGTTTACTCCCCACCAACACCATATATTTT. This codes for CSAPGGLLPTNTIYF.

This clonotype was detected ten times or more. The CDR3 DNA is TGTGCCAGCAGACTGGGACATCAAGCTTTCTTT. Amino acid sequence: CASRLGHQAFF. The chain couples TRBV2 to TRBJ1-1; possibly TRBD1 for D (6 bases). Germline V gene data show CDR1 as SNHLY and CDR2 as FYNNEI. V was cut by 6 bases and J by 9 bases, with 11 bases left in between. This CDR3 is 11 amino acids long.

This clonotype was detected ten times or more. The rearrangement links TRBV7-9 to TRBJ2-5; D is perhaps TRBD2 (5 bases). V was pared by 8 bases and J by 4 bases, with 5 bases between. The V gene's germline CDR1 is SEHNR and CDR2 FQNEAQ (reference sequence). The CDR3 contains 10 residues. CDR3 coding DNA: TGTGCCAGCGAGGGAGAGACCCAGTACTTC. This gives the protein CASEGETQYF.

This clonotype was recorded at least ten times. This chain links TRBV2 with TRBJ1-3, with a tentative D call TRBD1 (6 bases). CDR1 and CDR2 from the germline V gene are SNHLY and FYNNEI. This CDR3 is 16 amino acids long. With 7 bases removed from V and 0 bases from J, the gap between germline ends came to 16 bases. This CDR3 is CASNPLGANSGNTIYF. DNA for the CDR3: TGTGCCAGCAACCCCCTGGGGGCAAACTCTGGAAACACCATATATTTT.

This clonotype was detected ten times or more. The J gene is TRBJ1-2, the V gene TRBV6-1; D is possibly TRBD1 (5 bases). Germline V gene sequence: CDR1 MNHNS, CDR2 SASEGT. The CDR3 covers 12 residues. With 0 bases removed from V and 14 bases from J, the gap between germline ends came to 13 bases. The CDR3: CASSEAGAVMTF. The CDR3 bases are TGTGCCAGCAGTGAAGCAGGGGCAGTGATGACCTTC.

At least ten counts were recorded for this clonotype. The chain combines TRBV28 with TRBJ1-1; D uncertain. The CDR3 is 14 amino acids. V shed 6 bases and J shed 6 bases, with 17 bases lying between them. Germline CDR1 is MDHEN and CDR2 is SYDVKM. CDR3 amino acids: CASRQTAVHAEAFF. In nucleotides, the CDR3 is TGTGCCAGCAGACAAACCGCAGTTCACGCTGAAGCTTTCTTT.

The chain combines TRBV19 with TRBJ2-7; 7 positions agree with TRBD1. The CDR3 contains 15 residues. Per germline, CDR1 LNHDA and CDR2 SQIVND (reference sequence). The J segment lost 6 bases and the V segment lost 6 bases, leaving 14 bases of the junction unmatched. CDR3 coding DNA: TGTGCCAGTAGAGCTACCGGGACAGAGATCAGCGAGCAGTACTTC. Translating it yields CASRATGTEISEQYF.

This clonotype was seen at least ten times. CDR3 DNA sequence: TGTGCCAGCAGCCCCGGGACTAGCGCCGACAATGAGCAGTTCTTC. Its translation: CASSPGTSADNEQFF. The chain uses TRBV27 and TRBJ2-1; 10 bases match TRBD2. There are 15 residues in the CDR3. The J segment lost 5 bases and the V segment lost 6 bases, leaving 7 bases of the junction unmatched. Germline V gene sequence: CDR1 MNHEY, CDR2 SMNVEV (reference sequence).

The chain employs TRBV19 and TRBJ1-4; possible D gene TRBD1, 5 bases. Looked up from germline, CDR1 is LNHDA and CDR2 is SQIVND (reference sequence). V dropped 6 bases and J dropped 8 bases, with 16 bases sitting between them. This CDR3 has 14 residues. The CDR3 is CASRMGRVGEKLFF. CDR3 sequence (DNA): TGTGCCAGTAGGATGGGGCGTGTTGGGGAAAAACTGTTTTTT.

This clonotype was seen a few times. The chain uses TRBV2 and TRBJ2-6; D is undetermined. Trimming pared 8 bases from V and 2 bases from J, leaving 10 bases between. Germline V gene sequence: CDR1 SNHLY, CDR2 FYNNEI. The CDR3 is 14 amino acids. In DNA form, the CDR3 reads TGTGCCAGCGGTGGGGTGACTGGGGCCAACGTCCTGACTTTC. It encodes CASGGVTGANVLTF.

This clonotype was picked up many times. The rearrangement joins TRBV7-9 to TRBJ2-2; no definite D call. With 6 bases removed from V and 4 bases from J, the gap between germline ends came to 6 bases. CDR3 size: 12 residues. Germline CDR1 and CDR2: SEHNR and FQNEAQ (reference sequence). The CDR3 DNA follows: TGTGCCAGCAGTAGGACCACCGGGGAGCTGTTTTTT. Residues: CASSRTTGELFF.

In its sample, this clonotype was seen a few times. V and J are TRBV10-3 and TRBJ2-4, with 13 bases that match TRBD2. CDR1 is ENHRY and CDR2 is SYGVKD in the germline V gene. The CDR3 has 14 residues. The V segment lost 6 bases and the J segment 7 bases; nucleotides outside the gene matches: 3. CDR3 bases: TGTGCCATCAGGGAGGGACTAGCGGGGAACATTCAGTACTTC. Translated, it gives CAIREGLAGNIQYF.

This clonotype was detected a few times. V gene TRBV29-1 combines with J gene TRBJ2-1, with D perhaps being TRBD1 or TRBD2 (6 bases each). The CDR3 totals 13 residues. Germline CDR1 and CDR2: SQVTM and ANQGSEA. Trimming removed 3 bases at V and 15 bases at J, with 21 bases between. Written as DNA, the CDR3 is TGCAGCGTTGATCCGGGGGCCGGGACCCGAGGGTTCTTC. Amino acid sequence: CSVDPGAGTRGFF.

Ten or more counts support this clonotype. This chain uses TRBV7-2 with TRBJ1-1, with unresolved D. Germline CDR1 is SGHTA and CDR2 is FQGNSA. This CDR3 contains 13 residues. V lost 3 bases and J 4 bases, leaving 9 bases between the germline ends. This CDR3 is CASSFQGSTEAFF. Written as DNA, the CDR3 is TGTGCCAGCAGCTTCCAAGGAAGCACTGAAGCTTTCTTT.

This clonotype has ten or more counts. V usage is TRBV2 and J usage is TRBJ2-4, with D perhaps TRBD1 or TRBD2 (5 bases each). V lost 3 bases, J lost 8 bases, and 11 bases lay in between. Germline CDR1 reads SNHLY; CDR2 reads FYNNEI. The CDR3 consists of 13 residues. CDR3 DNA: TGTGCCAGCAGTGACAGCCTGGGGGACATTCAGTACTTC. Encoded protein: CASSDSLGDIQYF.